Listed here are 5 T cell receptor beta chains from one sample, sequenced in a study of blood T cell repertoires in COVID-19. Generated by immunoSEQ multiplex PCR, the TCRdb table keeps only in-frame clones and is missing some. The sample includes 70,000 to 75,000 clones, 70% to 85% of them seen just once. Sequencing used peripheral blood. The receptor set was obtained from a woman aged 55-69 years with acute or convalescent COVID-19.

Notes on this clone: A read error may produce the germline difference seen at one junction end. The chain employs TRBV19 and TRBJ2-7; D gene ambiguous. This CDR3 is built from 14 residues. Germline-derived CDR1 and CDR2 are LNHDA and SQIVND (reference sequence). CDR3 bases: TGTACCAGTAGTCCGGCGACTCTCCACTACGAGCAGTACTTC. Protein product: CTSSPATLHYEQYF.

Regarding this clone: The same CDR3 can be traced to other DNA sequences in this sample. The gene calls are TRBV2 and TRBJ1-6, with no clear D. Germline V gene lookup returns CDR1 SNHLY and CDR2 FYNNEI. V lost 6 bases and J 6 bases, leaving 6 bases between the germline ends. The CDR3 loop spans 12 amino acids. Written as DNA, the CDR3 is TGTGCCAGCAGCGTTCCTAATTCACCCCTCCACTTT. Protein product: CASSVPNSPLHF.

J is TRBJ1-2 and V is TRBV6-1; D remains unclear. Deletions cut 3 bases from V and 4 bases from J, with 12 bases between. Germline-derived CDR1 and CDR2 are MNHNS and SASEGT. CDR3 length equals 14 residues. This chain's CDR3 is CASSDSGDSYGYTF. CDR3 nucleotide sequence: TGTGCCAGCAGTGATTCCGGGGATTCCTATGGCTACACCTTC.

J is TRBJ2-3 and V is TRBV28; D possibly corresponds to TRBD2 (5 bases). Germline V lookup: CDR1 MDHEN, CDR2 SYDVKM. V was trimmed by 5 bases and J by 2 bases, leaving 14 bases between them. This CDR3 comprises 15 residues. This CDR3 reads CASSPTSISTDTQYF. CDR3 nucleotide sequence: TGTGCCAGCAGTCCCACTAGTATATCCACAGATACGCAGTATTTT.

The V and J genes are TRBV5-6 and TRBJ2-7; no firm D call. The CDR3 contains 13 residues. Germline V gene sequence: CDR1 SGHDT, CDR2 YYEEEE. Between the trimmed V and J ends, which lost 4 bases and 3 bases, there was a span of 11 bases. Here the CDR3 DNA reads TGTGCCAGCAGCCTTATACTCGGCTACGAGCAGTACTTC. Amino acids: CASSLILGYEQYF.